This TCR beta chain derives from a study of cytomegalovirus exposure and HLA in healthy donors. The PCR made use of 60 Vbeta and 13 Jbeta primers. Per the authors' pipeline: In a later analysis, of tens of millions of unique beta chains, around 11 million appeared in at least two donors. Libraries were prepared by immunoSEQ multiplex PCR; TCRdb keeps only in-frame clonotypes and omits some of them. V and J calls and clone size follow that table, whereas D and trimming were derived from the DNA. The sample includes 74,000 or so clones, about four fifths seen only once; the top ten take less than 6%. Study-level results: Presence/absence analyses supposed approximately even sequencing depth among donors. Owing to their indistinguishability, certain V segments, notably TRBV6-2 and TRBV6-3, were excluded. Later analysis identified a missense DCLRE1C variant that was linked to TCR beta V- and J-gene trimming.

Turning to this clone: The antigen remains undetermined.

CDR1 is LGHNA, CDR2 YSLEER, per germline. V trimming: 0 bases; J trimming: 4 bases; junction bases outside the gene matches: 3. This CDR3 has 16 residues. Sequencing was carried out using PBMCs. This sequence originates from a male donor in good health and CMV-seropositive. The chain uses TRBV4-3 and TRBJ1-6; TRBD1 aligns across 7 bases. The CDR3 nucleotides read TGCGCCAGCAGCCAAGAAGGGGACAGTTATAATTCACCCCTCCACTTT. Its protein product is CASSQEGDSYNSPLHF.